These 4 T cell receptor beta chains came from one sample sequenced in a study of control samples from healthy donors and cancer patients. The protocol was immunoSEQ multiplex PCR, while the TCRdb copy is restricted to in-frame clones and leaves out a portion. The table records tens of thousands of clones, approximately 91% of them present only once. Sample: blood. The receptors were gathered from a woman aged 60-70 years in good health.

The V and J genes are TRBV21-1 and TRBJ2-2; TRBD2 is the table's D call and was not checked against the DNA. TRBV21-1 is marked as a pseudogene. The CDR3 loop spans 18 amino acids. CDR3 loop: CASSIGGLAGKGTGELFF. The CDR3 nucleotides read TGTGCCAGCAGCATCGGCGGACTAGCGGGAAAGGGGACCGGGGAGCTGTTTTTT.

V and J are TRBV9 and TRBJ2-2; D is unresolved. The V gene's germline CDR1 is SGDLS and CDR2 YYNGEE. V was shortened by 0 bases and J by 4 bases, with 7 bases between the two germline ends. The CDR3 has 14 amino acids. The CDR3 DNA reads as TGTGCCAGCAGCGTAGGCGGCAGCACCGGGGAGCTGTTTTTT. Translated: CASSVGGSTGELFF.

The genes are TRBV18 and TRBJ2-2; D could derive from TRBD1 or TRBD2 (6 bases each). Germline loops: CDR1 KGHSH, CDR2 LQKENI. The CDR3 runs to 16 residues. Trimming pared 1 base from V and 0 bases from J, leaving 9 bases between. CDR3 nucleotides: TGTGCCAGCTCACCACTCGGGGGCCCGAACACCGGGGAGCTGTTTTTT. Translated, it gives CASSPLGGPNTGELFF.

The V gene is TRBV2, the J gene TRBJ1-5, with TRBD1 matching 10 bases. CDR3 length: 15 amino acids. Germline V gives CDR1 SNHLY, CDR2 FYNNEI. V shed 6 bases and J 5 bases; nucleotides not matched to a gene: 7. The DNA for the CDR3 is TGTGCCAGCAGGACCGGGACAGGGGAATATCAGCCCCAGCATTTT. It yields the protein CASRTGTGEYQPQHF.